The source of this T cell receptor beta chain is a study of T cell responses to AZD1222 COVID-19 vaccine. Study-level findings and limits: None of the repertoires were sampled until the peak T cell response had passed. Clonal diversity was possibly underestimated, and white British individuals and females predominated among donors. With two AZD1222 doses given, Spike-specific TCR breadth and depth both rose. The study reported that nearly half of spike-specific TCRs target unmutated variant regions.

Germline CDR1 and CDR2: SGDLS and YYNGEE. CDR3 length: 16 residues. V gave up 4 bases and J gave up 0 bases, with 13 bases separating them. TCRdb's table, derived via immunoSEQ multiplex PCR, lists solely in-frame clones and lacks some. In the table there are roughly 130,000 clones, around 90% of which are singletons. This clone occurred a few times. The antigen is unknown. The TCR sequence derives from an adult who received the AZD1222 COVID-19 vaccine. This material consisted of peripheral blood, taken 28 days after the second AZD1222 dose. The chain couples TRBV9 to TRBJ2-2; a weak D match, TRBD2 (6 bases). The DNA for the CDR3 is TGTGCCAGCAGCAGTATTAGCGGTACGAACACCGGGGAGCTGTTTTTT. Its translation: CASSSISGTNTGELFF.